The 28 T cell receptor beta chains presented below share a single source sample, sequenced in a study of vaccination effects on CD4 cells after COVID-19 (dated by TCRdb to the early 2020s). After less than 13 days of culture, CD4+ T cells were isolated with the EasySep CD4+ T cell isolation kit. Libraries were prepared through the immunoSEQ multiplex PCR assay. Held by TCRdb, this immuneACCESS table contains in-frame sequences only and omits some clones. Under half of the omission traces to an unresolved V gene where checked; the cause of the rest is unknown. Present in this sample are 35,000 to 40,000 clones, about 70% of which were seen just once. The top ten clonotypes cover 3% of the sample. For these TCRs, the target antigens are not known. The specimen comprised CD4+ T cells from PBMCs cultured without peptide, sampled before COVID-19 vaccination. The receptors derive from a human donor who received a COVID-19 vaccine.

The gene calls are TRBV3-1 (or the pseudogene TRBV3-2) and TRBJ1-4; D is uncertain. The CDR3 runs 13 residues. From germline, CDR1 is LGHDT and CDR2 YNNKEL (reference sequence). The V and J ends lost 3 bases and 10 bases respectively, with 12 bases between them. This CDR3 reads CASSQTGFGKLFF. CDR3 coding DNA: TGTGCCAGCAGCCAGACGGGTTTCGGAAAACTGTTTTTT.

The J gene is TRBJ1-4, the V gene TRBV5-1; maybe TRBD1 (6 bases). Trimming removed 0 bases at V and 7 bases at J, with 13 bases between. Germline V CDR1 and CDR2: SGHRS, YFSETQ. The CDR3 is 15 amino acids. The CDR3 loop reads CASSLAGGLGEKLFF. DNA for the CDR3: TGCGCCAGCAGCTTGGCGGGGGGGCTCGGTGAAAAACTGTTTTTT. Variable domain in full (rest from reference TRBV5-1 and TRBJ1-4): KAGVTQTPRYLIKTRGQQVTLSCSPISGHRSVSWYQQTPGQGLQFLFEYFSETQRNKGNFPGRFSGRQFSNSRSEMNVSTLELGDSALYLCASSLAGGLGEKLFFGSGTQLSVL.

J is TRBJ1-1 and V is TRBV6-5; TRBD1 might be the D (6 bases). The CDR3 covers 13 residues. V was clipped by 6 bases and J by 5 bases, with 13 bases between them. Per germline, CDR1 MNHEY and CDR2 SVGAGI. The CDR3 region is CASSGGRWTEAFF. CDR3 in DNA: TGTGCCAGCAGCGGGGGGCGATGGACTGAAGCTTTCTTT.

The chain joins TRBV5-4 to TRBJ1-2; TRBD1 matches at 8 bases. Germline values: CDR1 SGHNT, CDR2 YYREEE (reference sequence). This CDR3 is built from 14 residues. V gave up 4 bases and J gave up 8 bases; unmatched junction bases: 10. CDR3 coding DNA: TGTGCCAGCAGCCCTGGACAGGGAACGGAAGGCTACACCTTC. It translates to CASSPGQGTEGYTF.

The chain links TRBV29-1 to TRBJ2-1; D might be TRBD1 (6 bases). This CDR3 region has 14 residues. Germline CDR1 SQVTM, CDR2 ANQGSEA. Deletions cut 5 bases from V and 0 bases from J, with 11 bases between. The CDR3: CSVSPQGSYNEQFF. In DNA, the CDR3 is TGCAGCGTTTCACCACAGGGCTCCTACAATGAGCAGTTCTTC.

This clone was counted a few times. The chain couples TRBV5-4 to TRBJ1-2, with a weak D call TRBD1 (5 bases). Per the germline V gene, CDR1 is SGHNT and CDR2 is YYREEE (reference sequence). The CDR3 sequence is 13 residues long. Deletions cut 3 bases from V and 3 bases from J, with 9 bases between. CDR3 DNA: TGTGCCAGCAGCTCGCAGGGAGACTATGGCTACACCTTC. The encoded protein is CASSSQGDYGYTF.

The CDR3 is CASSLGGSFVEQYF. As DNA, the CDR3 is TGTGCCAGCAGTTTGGGCGGGAGTTTTGTCGAGCAGTACTTC. The chain combines TRBV28 with TRBJ2-7, with 7 bases fitting TRBD2. With V trimmed by 3 bases and J by 6 bases, 8 bases remained unmatched. This CDR3 comprises 14 residues. Germline CDR1 and CDR2: MDHEN and SYDVKM. The full variable domain, rest sourced from reference TRBV28 and TRBJ2-7, is DVKVTQSSRYLVKRTGEKVFLECVQDMDHENMFWYRQDPGLGLRLIYFSYDVKMKEKGDIPEGYSVSREKKERFSLILESASTNQTSMYLCASSLGGSFVEQYFGPGTRLTVT.

V is TRBV5-1 and J is TRBJ2-1, with TRBD1 matching over 8 bases. The CDR3 loop spans 14 amino acids. The trim removed 1 base at V and 8 bases at J, leaving 5 bases unmatched. Germline CDR1 SGHRS, CDR2 YFSETQ. CDR3 sequence (DNA): TGCGCCAGCAGCTTGTCAGGGGGCAGGGATGAGCAGTTCTTC. This gives the protein CASSLSGGRDEQFF.

The V gene is TRBV24-1, the J gene TRBJ2-7; D possibly matches TRBD1 or TRBD2 (6 bases each). There are 15 residues in the CDR3. Germline CDR1 reads KGHDR; CDR2 reads SFDVKD. Deletions cut 4 bases from V and 3 bases from J, with 15 bases between. The CDR3 DNA is TGTGCCACCAGTGACGGGACACGGGGGAGCTACGAGCAGTACTTC. Translating gives CATSDGTRGSYEQYF.

The rearrangement uses TRBV6-2 or TRBV6-3 and TRBJ1-2; weak D call: TRBD1 (5 bases). Between the trimmed V and J ends, which lost 0 bases and 2 bases, there was a span of 16 bases. Germline V CDR1 and CDR2: MNHEY, SVGEGT. This CDR3 comprises 17 residues. CDR3 nucleotides: TGTGCCAGCAGTTACTCTCGGCAGGGCAACCCAAACTATGGCTACACCTTC. Encoded protein: CASSYSRQGNPNYGYTF.

The chain has TRBV5-4 and TRBJ2-5, with D unresolved. V lost 2 bases and J 4 bases, leaving 9 bases between the germline ends. The germline V gene has CDR1 SGHNT and CDR2 YYREEE (reference sequence). This CDR3 is 13 amino acids long. The CDR3 region has the DNA TGTGCCAGCAGCTTCCCGACTGGAGAGACCCAGTACTTC. Encoded protein: CASSFPTGETQYF.

The chain uses TRBV7-8 and TRBJ2-1; TRBD1 matches 8 bases. With 3 bases clipped from V and 1 base from J, the junction kept 2 bases outside the gene matches. The CDR3 spans 15 residues. From germline, CDR1 is SGHVS and CDR2 FQNEAQ. The CDR3 nucleotides read TGTGCCAGCAGCTTTGGACAGGGTTCCTACAATGAGCAGTTCTTC. It is translated as CASSFGQGSYNEQFF.

The chain joins TRBV7-2 to TRBJ1-3; 7 bases align to TRBD1. In germline, CDR1 is SGHTA, CDR2 FQGNSA. The CDR3 extends over 17 amino acids. V dropped 5 bases and J dropped 0; count of bases not matched to a gene: 10. CDR3 nucleotide sequence: TGTGCCAGCAGCCTATGGGACAGCACTATCTCTGGAAACACCATATATTTT. Protein product: CASSLWDSTISGNTIYF.

The V and J genes are TRBV18 and TRBJ1-3; a weak D match, TRBD1 (6 bases). The V gene lost 5 bases and the J gene lost 4 bases, with 15 bases spanning the gap. This CDR3 spans 15 amino acids. Germline V gene sequence: CDR1 KGHSH, CDR2 LQKENI. The CDR3 bases are TGTGCCAGCTCAGACTACAGGGAGATCGGAAACACCATATATTTT. Its protein is CASSDYREIGNTIYF.

The gene calls are TRBV29-1 and TRBJ1-2, with TRBD1 as a possible D gene (5 bases). The CDR3 covers 12 residues. V lost 4 bases and J lost 6, with 12 bases in between. CDR1 and CDR2 (germline): SQVTM, ANQGSEA. DNA for the CDR3: TGCAGCGTTGGACAGTCGCGGGATGGCTACACCTTC. Translating it yields CSVGQSRDGYTF. The full variable domain, rest sourced from reference TRBV29-1 and TRBJ1-2, is SAVISQKPSRDICQRGTSLTIQCQVDSQVTMMFWYRQQPGQSLTLIATANQGSEATYESGFVIDKFPISRPNLTFSTLTVSNMSPEDSSIYLCSVGQSRDGYTFGSGTRLTVV.

The chain recombines TRBV12-5 with TRBJ2-1; either TRBD1 or TRBD2 may supply D (6 bases each). The CDR3 length is 16 residues. CDR1 LGHNT and CDR2 FRNRAP come from the germline V gene. V was clipped by 5 bases and J by 0 bases, with 14 bases between them. CDR3 in DNA: TGTGCTAGTGGTCTGCCCCCGGGGGCCTCCTACAATGAGCAGTTCTTC. It translates to CASGLPPGASYNEQFF.

This chain joins TRBV29-1 and TRBJ2-6; unclear D gene. The CDR3 runs 15 residues. In germline, CDR1 is SQVTM, CDR2 ANQGSEA. Deletions cut 4 bases from V and 0 bases from J, with 10 bases between. CDR3 sequence: CSVAGTGSGANVLTF. In nucleotides, the CDR3 is TGCAGCGTTGCCGGCACCGGCTCTGGGGCCAACGTCCTGACTTTC.

A few counts support this clone. The chain uses TRBV3-1 (or the pseudogene TRBV3-2) and TRBJ1-1, with D perhaps TRBD1 (6 bases). Germline CDR1 is LGHDT and CDR2 is YNNKEL (reference sequence). The CDR3 has 16 residues. V lost 4 bases and J lost 1, with 16 bases in between. The chain's CDR3 is CASSPRAGVWNTEAFF. In nucleotides, the CDR3 is TGTGCCAGCAGCCCCAGGGCAGGGGTTTGGAACACTGAAGCTTTCTTT.

V is TRBV2 and J is TRBJ2-2; 8 bases line up with TRBD2. CDR3 length: 15 amino acids. In germline, CDR1 is SNHLY, CDR2 FYNNEI. V was clipped by 6 bases and J by 7 bases; unmatched bases: 10. CDR3 loop: CASRGGLELVGELFF. The DNA of the CDR3 is TGTGCCAGCAGGGGGGGACTAGAATTGGTCGGGGAGCTGTTTTTT.

The rearrangement links TRBV7-8 to TRBJ1-3; D is uncertain. In germline, CDR1 is SGHVS, CDR2 FQNEAQ. With 5 bases removed from V and 1 base from J, the gap between germline ends came to 15 bases. This CDR3 is 16 amino acids long. The CDR3: CASSRTVRRSGNTIYF. The CDR3, as DNA: TGTGCCAGCAGCCGAACGGTGCGCAGGTCTGGAAACACCATATATTTT.

The gene calls are TRBV30 and TRBJ2-5, with TRBD2 matching 7 bases. There are 16 residues in the CDR3. V shed 0 bases, J shed 1 base, and the junction held 8 bases outside the gene matches. Per germline, CDR1 GTSNPN and CDR2 SVGIG (reference sequence). The CDR3 loop is CAWSVMFTGGQETQYF. The CDR3 DNA sequence: TGTGCCTGGAGTGTAATGTTTACGGGGGGCCAAGAGACCCAGTACTTC. Full variable domain (outside the CDR3, taken from reference TRBV30 and TRBJ2-5): SQTIHQWPATLVQPVGSPLSLECTVEGTSNPNLYWYRQAAGRGLQLLFYSVGIGQISSEVPQNLSASRPQDRQFILSSKKLLLSDSGFYLCAWSVMFTGGQETQYFGPGTRLLVL.

This rearrangement joins TRBV5-1 to TRBJ2-1; the match to TRBD2 covers 12 bases. J gave up 9 bases and V 4 bases, and 8 bases lay outside the gene matches. The CDR3 has 15 amino acids. CDR1 SGHRS and CDR2 YFSETQ come from the germline V gene. The CDR3 region is CASSPLAGGPSEQFF. The CDR3 region has the DNA TGCGCCAGCAGCCCCCTAGCGGGAGGGCCCAGTGAGCAGTTCTTC.

The chain is built from TRBV14 and TRBJ1-1, with D maybe TRBD1 (5 bases). The CDR3 extends over 13 amino acids. Germline V gives CDR1 SGHDN, CDR2 FVKESK. The ends were cut back, 0 bases at V and 6 bases at J, with 8 bases in the middle. CDR3 region: CASSQDLGAEAFF. The CDR3 bases are TGTGCCAGCAGCCAAGATTTGGGGGCTGAAGCTTTCTTT.

The chain carries TRBV7-2 and TRBJ1-5; no definite D call. The germline V and J ends were trimmed by 4 bases and 6 bases, with 10 bases remaining between them. Germline V gene lookup returns CDR1 SGHTA and CDR2 FQGNSA. The CDR3 is made up of 13 amino acids. This chain's CDR3 is CASSSRAFQPQHF. CDR3 coding DNA: TGTGCCAGCAGCTCGCGGGCCTTTCAGCCCCAGCATTTT.

This clone was seen once. The chain employs TRBV5-1 and TRBJ2-7, with 7 positions matching TRBD1. There are 14 residues in the CDR3. With 4 bases clipped from V and 2 bases from J, the junction kept 6 bases outside the gene matches. The germline gives CDR1 SGHRS, CDR2 YFSETQ. DNA of the CDR3: TGCGCCAGCAGCCCAGGGACAGCTACCTACGAGCAGTACTTC. Translation gives CASSPGTATYEQYF.

The CDR3 region has the DNA TGTGCCACCAGGCTCTTCGTGATGGTCTTTTCCGGGACTAGCGCACGCAGCATCACCTACGAGCAGTACTTC. Translated: CATRLFVMVFSGTSARSITYEQYF. This chain links TRBV15 with TRBJ2-7; 10 nucleotides align to TRBD2. The CDR3 is 24 residues long. Germline trimming cut 6 bases from V and 2 bases from J; bases unmatched to any gene: 34. Germline V gene lookup returns CDR1 LNHNV and CDR2 YYDKDF (reference sequence).

This clone came up a few times. The chain joins TRBV29-1 to TRBJ2-7, with D unclear. V lost 7 bases and J lost 3, with 10 bases in between. From germline, CDR1 is SQVTM and CDR2 ANQGSEA. CDR3 size: 11 residues. CDR3 coding DNA: TGCAGCGCGAGAACCCTCTACGAGCAGTACTTC. This translates into CSARTLYEQYF.

V gene TRBV19 combines with J gene TRBJ1-1, with TRBD1 matching over 10 bases. J gave up 1 base and V 6 bases, and 5 bases lay outside the gene matches. CDR1 LNHDA and CDR2 SQIVND come from the germline V gene (reference sequence). The CDR3 is 15 residues long. CDR3: CASRFGTGANTEAFF. CDR3 sequence (DNA): TGTGCCAGTAGGTTCGGGACAGGGGCGAACACTGAAGCTTTCTTT. Together with reference TRBV19 and TRBJ1-1, the CDR3 gives the full variable domain: DGGITQSPKYLFRKEGQNVTLSCEQNLNHDAMYWYRQDPGQGLRLIYYSQIVNDFQKGDIAEGYSVSREKKESFPLTVTSAQKNPTAFYLCASRFGTGANTEAFFGQGTRLTVV.